This TCR beta chain came from a study of T cell responses to AZD1222 COVID-19 vaccine. The study, taken as a whole, reports: Baseline serostatus was positive in only six or seven AZD1222 recipients. A rise in Spike-specific TCR breadth and depth followed two AZD1222 doses. White British people made up most donors, females outnumbered males, and clonal diversity was possibly underestimated. Across spike, vaccine-associated CD4 TCRs were found, dominant at 160-218 and 743-854.

Assay used: immunoSEQ multiplex PCR; TCRdb lists only in-frame clones, some missing. The profile shows roughly 150,000 clones, about 93% of them singletons. Deletions cut 6 bases from V and 3 bases from J, with 17 bases between. The CDR3 covers 15 residues. Germline V gives CDR1 SEHNR, CDR2 FQNEAQ (reference sequence). A word on this clone: Its antigen remains unknown.

V gene TRBV7-9 combines with J gene TRBJ1-1; D is undetermined. This TCR was recovered from an adult in good health. This sample comprised peripheral blood, obtained on day 0 of AZD1222 vaccination. The CDR3 DNA sequence: TGTGCCAGCAGTGGATTGGAGGGCGTGCACACTGAAGCTTTCTTT. Encoded protein: CASSGLEGVHTEAFF.